The 32 T cell receptor beta chains listed next were all sequenced from one sample in a study of cytomegalovirus exposure and HLA in healthy donors. The PCR contained 60 Vbeta and 13 Jbeta primers. Method: immunoSEQ multiplex PCR; TCRdb's copy keeps in-frame clones and lacks some. The profile shows 170,000 or so clones, approximately 85% of them singletons. The sequenced sample consisted of PBMCs. These receptors all come from a girl aged 10 to 17 in good health and CMV-seropositive.

The V gene is TRBV19, the J gene TRBJ2-6; D not resolved. V lost 5 bases and J 1 base, leaving 12 bases between the germline ends. Germline V gene data show CDR1 as LNHDA and CDR2 as SQIVND (reference sequence). This CDR3 is 16 amino acids long. CDR3 in DNA: TGTGCCAGTAGTCCCGGTTGGCGGTCTGGGGCCAACGTCCTGACTTTC. Translated: CASSPGWRSGANVLTF.

CDR3 bases: TGTGCCAGCAGTTATATTCAGGGGGCGAGAAGGTCTGAAGCTTTCTTT. This encodes CASSYIQGARRSEAFF. The rearrangement joins TRBV11-2 to TRBJ1-1; the match to TRBD1 covers 8 bases. The CDR3 covers 16 residues. Germline CDR1 is SGHAT and CDR2 is FQNNGV. The V segment lost 6 bases and the J segment 6 bases; nucleotides outside the gene matches: 15.

The J gene is TRBJ1-2, the V gene TRBV29-1, with D unresolved. This CDR3 contains 13 residues. V lost 4 bases and J 4 bases, leaving 13 bases between the germline ends. Germline lookup yields CDR1 SQVTM and CDR2 ANQGSEA. The chain's CDR3 is CSVAKQSSYGYTF. CDR3 DNA: TGCAGCGTTGCCAAACAGAGTAGCTATGGCTACACCTTC. Supplemented by reference TRBV29-1 and TRBJ1-2, the full variable domain reads SAVISQKPSRDICQRGTSLTIQCQVDSQVTMMFWYRQQPGQSLTLIATANQGSEATYESGFVIDKFPISRPNLTFSTLTVSNMSPEDSSIYLCSVAKQSSYGYTFGSGTRLTVV.

The chain couples TRBV5-6 to TRBJ1-1; a possible D gene is TRBD1 (5 bases). V was shortened by 2 bases and J by 4 bases, with 12 bases between the two germline ends. Germline loops: CDR1 SGHDT, CDR2 YYEEEE. This CDR3 contains 14 residues. The chain's CDR3 is CASSFVGGSTEAFF. CDR3 coding DNA: TGTGCCAGCAGCTTTGTGGGGGGAAGCACTGAAGCTTTCTTT.

This clone was detected a few times. This rearrangement joins TRBV11-1 to TRBJ1-1; the D gene is possibly TRBD1 (5 bases). The CDR3 spans 15 residues. The germline V gene encodes CDR1 SGHAT and CDR2 FQDESV (reference sequence). Trimming took 4 bases from V and 6 from J, leaving 18 bases between them. The CDR3 sequence: CASSSRDRGVAEAFF. CDR3 bases: TGTGCCAGCAGCTCGAGGGACCGGGGGGTCGCTGAAGCTTTCTTT.

The CDR3 sequence: CASSRVRNTEAFF. DNA of the CDR3: TGTGCCAGCAGCCGGGTCCGGAACACTGAAGCTTTCTTT. The chain recombines TRBV6-1 with TRBJ1-1; no clear D. Trimming left V 6 bases short and J 1 base short, with 9 bases between. Germline CDR1 reads MNHNS; CDR2 reads SASEGT. The CDR3 contains 13 residues.

J is TRBJ1-2 and V is TRBV2; 7 bases fit TRBD1. The CDR3 has 14 residues. V gave up 3 bases and J gave up 3 bases; unmatched junction bases: 4. Germline-derived CDR1 and CDR2 are SNHLY and FYNNEI. This CDR3 reads CASSDRGGDYGYTF. In DNA form, the CDR3 reads TGTGCCAGCAGTGACAGAGGGGGCGACTATGGCTACACCTTC.

V gene TRBV9 combines with J gene TRBJ2-1; no firm D call. CDR3 size: 13 residues. The germline V gene encodes CDR1 SGDLS and CDR2 YYNGEE. Trimming left V 4 bases short and J 8 bases short, with 13 bases between. The DNA for the CDR3 is TGTGCCAGCAGCCCAGGCCCCAAAGATGAGCAGTTCTTC. Amino acids: CASSPGPKDEQFF.

The V gene is TRBV9, the J gene TRBJ1-1, with unresolved D. This CDR3 is built from 14 residues. Germline V gene sequence: CDR1 SGDLS, CDR2 YYNGEE. V gave up 6 bases and J gave up 6 bases, with 18 bases separating them. CDR3 sequence reads: CASTPPREQPEAFF. In DNA form, the CDR3 reads TGTGCCAGCACCCCCCCCCGGGAACAGCCTGAAGCTTTCTTT.

V is TRBV18 and J is TRBJ1-5; 7 nucleotides line up with TRBD1. Germline V gives CDR1 KGHSH, CDR2 LQKENI. The CDR3 extends over 17 amino acids. J lost 0 bases, V lost 6 bases, and 11 bases had no gene match. The CDR3 sequence is CASSLDRRGLSNQPQHF. The CDR3 DNA reads TGTGCCAGCTCCCTGGACAGGAGAGGCCTTAGCAATCAGCCCCAGCATTTT.

V is TRBV5-1 and J is TRBJ1-5; 9 nucleotides align to TRBD1. V dropped 0 bases and J dropped 5; count of bases not matched to a gene: 15. Germline V gene sequence: CDR1 SGHRS, CDR2 YFSETQ. This CDR3 is 19 amino acids long. CDR3 nucleotides: TGCGCCAGCAGCTTGGCAATGGGACAGGGAAGATTGAGGGATCAGCCCCAGCATTTT. It encodes CASSLAMGQGRLRDQPQHF. Based on the CDR3 plus reference TRBV5-1 and TRBJ1-5, the full variable domain is KAGVTQTPRYLIKTRGQQVTLSCSPISGHRSVSWYQQTPGQGLQFLFEYFSETQRNKGNFPGRFSGRQFSNSRSEMNVSTLELGDSALYLCASSLAMGQGRLRDQPQHFGDGTRLSIL.

This clone showed up just a few times. The rearrangement links TRBV10-1 to TRBJ1-3; weak D call: TRBD1 (6 bases). CDR1 is WNHNN and CDR2 is SYGVQD in the germline V gene (reference sequence). Trimming removed 7 bases at V and 0 bases at J, with 7 bases between. This CDR3 spans 13 amino acids. The CDR3 reads CASKGDSGNTIYF. CDR3 sequence (DNA): TGCGCCAGCAAGGGGGACTCTGGAAACACCATATATTTT.

J is TRBJ2-4 and V is TRBV5-5, with TRBD1 matching 7 bases. Germline CDR1 reads SGHKS; CDR2 reads YYEKEE (reference sequence). The CDR3 length is 16 residues. J gave up 7 bases and V 0 bases, and 10 bases lay outside the gene matches. The CDR3 DNA reads TGTGCCAGCAGCTTGGGACCGACAGGGAGTTCGAACATTCAGTACTTC. Protein: CASSLGPTGSSNIQYF.

This chain joins TRBV6-1 and TRBJ2-7, with D possibly being TRBD1 (6 bases). The V gene lost 0 bases and the J gene lost 4 bases, with 13 bases spanning the gap. This CDR3 has 15 residues. Germline CDR1 MNHNS, CDR2 SASEGT. In DNA form, the CDR3 reads TGTGCCAGCAGTGAAGCGCCCGGGACAAAGTACGAGCAGTACTTC. This codes for CASSEAPGTKYEQYF.

The chain uses TRBV7-3 and TRBJ2-3; the D gene is possibly TRBD1 (5 bases). The germline V and J ends were trimmed by 5 bases and 2 bases, with 11 bases remaining between them. This CDR3 has 14 residues. Germline CDR1 and CDR2: SGHTA and FQGTGA. CDR3 loop: CASSATGPTDTQYF. The CDR3 DNA reads TGTGCCAGCAGCGCCACAGGTCCCACAGATACGCAGTATTTT.

CDR3 nucleotide sequence: TGTGCCAGCAGTTTATTAAGCACGAACACTGAAGCTTTCTTT. Amino acids: CASSLLSTNTEAFF. The V and J genes are TRBV27 and TRBJ1-1, with no clear D. V was shortened by 1 base and J by 1 base, with 7 bases between the two germline ends. CDR1 is MNHEY, CDR2 SMNVEV, per germline (reference sequence). The CDR3 covers 14 residues.

The rearrangement joins TRBV13 to TRBJ1-4; TRBD1 matches 9 bases. CDR1 and CDR2 from the germline V gene are PRHDT and FYEKMQ (reference sequence). The junction had 8 bases not matched to a gene; V was cut back by 5 bases and J by 16 bases. CDR3 length: 12 residues. CDR3 loop: CASSLGQGYRFF. CDR3 nucleotide sequence: TGTGCCAGCAGCCTTGGACAGGGGTACCGGTTTTTT.

This sequence joins TRBV11-2 and TRBJ2-5; possible D gene TRBD2, 6 bases. V lost 5 bases and J lost 1, with 14 bases in between. Per germline, CDR1 SGHAT and CDR2 FQNNGV. The CDR3 is 15 amino acids. CDR3 sequence: CASSQNLAVQETQYF. CDR3 DNA sequence: TGTGCCAGCAGCCAAAACTTAGCGGTCCAAGAGACCCAGTACTTC.

This chain joins TRBV5-1 and TRBJ2-5; 8 bases map to TRBD2. The length of the CDR3 is 15 residues. In germline, CDR1 is SGHRS, CDR2 YFSETQ. J lost 2 bases, V lost 2 bases, and 5 bases had no gene match. The CDR3: CASSFQGTRQETQYF. In DNA, the CDR3 is TGCGCCAGCAGCTTTCAAGGGACTAGACAAGAGACCCAGTACTTC.

This sequence joins TRBV5-6 and TRBJ1-1; 7 nucleotides agree with TRBD1. Germline CDR1 SGHDT, CDR2 YYEEEE. The CDR3 length is 14 residues. The junction had 3 bases not matched to a gene; V was cut back by 4 bases and J by 0 bases. CDR3 coding DNA: TGTGCCAGCAGCAACGGACAGGTGAACACTGAAGCTTTCTTT. Its translation is CASSNGQVNTEAFF.

This clone was observed a single time. The rearrangement joins TRBV2 to TRBJ1-2, with D hard to call. This CDR3 is built from 13 residues. Looked up from germline, CDR1 is SNHLY and CDR2 is FYNNEI. V lost 3 bases, J lost 5 bases, and 10 bases lay in between. The CDR3 DNA reads TGTGCCAGCAGTGAGGTGGCCCCTTATGGCTACACCTTC. Protein product: CASSEVAPYGYTF.

The V and J genes are TRBV4-2 and TRBJ2-2, with 7 bases fitting TRBD1. The V segment lost 0 bases and the J segment 5 bases; nucleotides outside the gene matches: 6. CDR3 size: 16 residues. CDR1 and CDR2 from the germline V gene are LGHNA and YNFKEQ. As DNA, the CDR3 is TGTGCCAGCAGCCAAGATTTAGGGGGCAAAACCGGGGAGCTGTTTTTT. This sequence encodes CASSQDLGGKTGELFF.

This clone was seen a handful of times. The chain employs TRBV15 and TRBJ2-1; 11 bases match TRBD1. Germline lookup yields CDR1 LNHNV and CDR2 YYDKDF (reference sequence). The CDR3 extends over 18 amino acids. V lost 0 bases to trimming and J lost 5 bases; unmatched junction nucleotides: 9. CDR3 nucleotides: TGTGCCACCAGCAGAGAGGCACCAGGACAGGGGGCTGACAATGAGCAGTTCTTC. Its protein product is CATSREAPGQGADNEQFF.

CDR3 sequence: CSARSGSEAFF. The CDR3 region has the DNA TGCAGTGCTCGTTCGGGGAGTGAAGCTTTCTTT. The V and J genes are TRBV20-1 and TRBJ1-1; D is unresolved. The CDR3 length is 11 residues. The V and J ends lost 5 bases and 7 bases respectively, with 11 bases between them. Germline CDR1 reads DFQATT; CDR2 reads SNEGSKA (reference sequence).

This clone has only one observation. The gene calls are TRBV19 and TRBJ2-7, with TRBD1 identical over 8 bases. Trimming took 4 bases from V and 2 from J; bases not matched to a gene: 4. This CDR3 comprises 14 residues. Germline V gene data show CDR1 as LNHDA and CDR2 as SQIVND (reference sequence). CDR3 loop: CASSNRGVTYEQYF. The CDR3 nucleotides are TGTGCCAGTAGTAACAGGGGGGTCACCTACGAGCAGTACTTC.

The chain has TRBV5-4 and TRBJ2-7; 9 bases agree with TRBD2. Germline CDR1 SGHNT, CDR2 YYREEE (reference sequence). J was trimmed by 3 bases and V by 4 bases; bases with no gene match: 8. The CDR3 sequence is 15 residues long. The CDR3, as DNA: TGTGCCAGCAGCCGCGGGACTAGCACTGTCTACGAGCAGTACTTC. It yields the protein CASSRGTSTVYEQYF.

This chain connects TRBV5-1 to TRBJ1-1; D remains unclear. Trimming cost V 4 bases and J 4 bases, with 17 bases left between them. Looked up from germline, CDR1 is SGHRS and CDR2 is YFSETQ. This CDR3 is built from 15 residues. The CDR3 DNA reads as TGCGCCAGCAGCGCCAGTTTAAGCGGTGTCACTGAAGCTTTCTTT. Its protein product is CASSASLSGVTEAFF.

The chain is built from TRBV2 and TRBJ1-1; D perhaps matches TRBD1 (5 bases). Per the germline V gene, CDR1 is SNHLY and CDR2 is FYNNEI. Trimming stripped 7 bases from V and 1 base from J, with 16 bases between. The CDR3 is 15 residues long. This chain's CDR3 is CASIFTGLKNTEAFF. In nucleotides, the CDR3 is TGTGCCAGCATCTTTACGGGACTCAAGAACACTGAAGCTTTCTTT.

This chain links TRBV4-1 with TRBJ2-7; 11 positions match TRBD2. V lost 3 bases and J lost 1; bases outside the gene matches: 8. Germline V gene data show CDR1 as MGHRA and CDR2 as YSYEKL. CDR3 size: 17 residues. As DNA, the CDR3 is TGCGCCAGCAGCCATATGACTAGCGGGGACTTTTCCTACGAGCAGTACTTC. Encoded protein: CASSHMTSGDFSYEQYF.

V usage is TRBV18 and J usage is TRBJ1-1; D may be TRBD1 (6 bases). V was cut by 3 bases and J by 5 bases, with 10 bases left in between. In germline, CDR1 is KGHSH, CDR2 LQKENI. CDR3 length equals 13 residues. As DNA, the CDR3 is TGTGCCAGCTCACCGGGGGCAGGGACTGAAGCTTTCTTT. Translating gives CASSPGAGTEAFF. The full variable domain, rest sourced from reference TRBV18 and TRBJ1-1, is NAGVMQNPRHLVRRRGQEARLRCSPMKGHSHVYWYRQLPEEGLKFMVYLQKENIIDESGMPKERFSAEFPKEGPSILRIQQVVRGDSAAYFCASSPGAGTEAFFGQGTRLTVV.

For the CDR3, the DNA is TGTGCCTGGAGTGCATCGGACAGGGAGTTATACGAGCAGTACTTC. Protein: CAWSASDRELYEQYF. The chain links TRBV30 to TRBJ2-7, with 8 bases aligning to TRBD1. This CDR3 is 15 amino acids long. Germline V gene data show CDR1 as GTSNPN and CDR2 as SVGIG (reference sequence). J was trimmed by 4 bases and V by 1 base; bases with no gene match: 9.

This clone occurred a few times. The chain links TRBV19 to TRBJ2-7, with a possible D match to TRBD1 (6 bases). The germline CDR1 and CDR2 sequences are LNHDA and SQIVND (reference sequence). V lost 6 bases to trimming and J lost 0 bases, with 12 bases between them. The length of the CDR3 is 14 residues. The CDR3 DNA reads as TGTGCCAGTAGCCCCAGGACAGTCTCCTACGAGCAGTACTTC. Translating gives CASSPRTVSYEQYF.